Listed here are 24 T cell receptor beta chains from one sample, sequenced in a study of cytomegalovirus exposure and HLA in healthy donors (dated by TCRdb to 2016 to 2017). Library preparation was by the immunoSEQ multiplex PCR assay. The multiplex PCR relied on a mix of 60 forward primers for TCR Vbeta segments and 13 reverse primers for TCR Jbeta segments. TCRdb obtained this table from immuneACCESS and retained in-frame rearrangements with V and J assigned. These tables miss some clones; where compared with another copy, unresolved V genes account for less than half of the shortfall, and the remainder is unexplained. The sample table records about 150,000 clones; approximately 68% of these occur just once. Roughly 2.1% of the sample is taken by the ten largest. Sequencing was performed on PBMCs. All receptors derive from a man aged 40-49 years in good health and CMV-seronegative.

In regard to this clone: One end of the junction is discordant with germline, which a read error may explain. The rearrangement joins TRBV5-4 to TRBJ1-2; D is perhaps TRBD1 (6 bases). The germline CDR1 and CDR2 sequences are SGHNT and YYREEE (reference sequence). The CDR3 runs to 14 residues. The CDR3 sequence: CASSFSGVFPGYPF. As DNA, the CDR3 is TGTGCCAGCAGCTTTTCAGGGGTCTTTCCAGGCTACCCCTTC.

CDR3 in DNA: TGTGCCAGCAGGGGAGGGACTACTCACAATGAGCAGTTCTTC. Protein sequence: CASRGGTTHNEQFF. The genes are TRBV7-9 and TRBJ2-1; 7 nucleotides line up with TRBD2. V was clipped by 6 bases and J by 5 bases; unmatched bases: 7. This CDR3 is 14 amino acids long. Germline CDR1 reads SEHNR; CDR2 reads FQNEAQ (reference sequence).

This chain links TRBV5-1 with TRBJ1-1; a possible D gene is TRBD1 (5 bases). The germline CDR1 and CDR2 sequences are SGHRS and YFSETQ. This CDR3 region has 14 residues. The V gene lost 1 base and the J gene lost 3 bases, with 10 bases spanning the gap. The CDR3: CASSLRAGDTEAFF. CDR3 DNA sequence: TGCGCCAGCAGCTTGAGGGCGGGGGACACTGAAGCTTTCTTT.

This clone was seen only once. This chain connects TRBV6-5 to TRBJ1-2, with 9 nucleotides matching TRBD1. The length of the CDR3 is 14 residues. Germline CDR1 is MNHEY and CDR2 is SVGAGI. V lost 5 bases, J lost 5 bases, and 6 bases stayed unmatched. The CDR3 sequence is CASSGWDRAYGYTF. The CDR3 DNA reads TGTGCCAGCAGTGGATGGGACAGGGCTTATGGCTACACCTTC.

This chain connects TRBV25-1 to TRBJ2-5; 8 positions match TRBD1. Trimming cost V 2 bases and J 5 bases; bases outside gene matches: 7. The CDR3 runs 15 residues. Germline V gene lookup returns CDR1 MGHDK and CDR2 SYGVNS. CDR3 in amino acids: CASSEHRGEVETQYF. The CDR3 region has the DNA TGTGCCAGCAGTGAACACAGGGGGGAGGTGGAGACCCAGTACTTC.

DNA for the CDR3: TGTGCCAGCAGCTTCGACTTTCGTCAGCCCCAGCATTTT. Its translation is CASSFDFRQPQHF. The J gene is TRBJ1-5, the V gene TRBV7-2; unclear D gene. Germline V gene data show CDR1 as SGHTA and CDR2 as FQGNSA. The CDR3 totals 13 residues. Trimming left V 3 bases short and J 6 bases short, with 9 bases between.

In nucleotides, the CDR3 is TGTGCCAGCCGAACTCCCGTCTCCTACGAGCAGTACTTC. Translating gives CASRTPVSYEQYF. The genes are TRBV6-5 and TRBJ2-7; no clear D gene. The germline V and J ends were trimmed by 8 bases and 0 bases, with 11 bases remaining between them. The germline gives CDR1 MNHEY, CDR2 SVGAGI. The CDR3 runs to 13 residues.

The V and J genes are TRBV10-3 and TRBJ2-3, with D possibly TRBD2 on 7 matching bases. Germline CDR1 ENHRY, CDR2 SYGVKD. The V end was cut by 6 bases, the J end by 3 bases, with 10 bases between. The CDR3 is made up of 13 amino acids. The CDR3 sequence is CAISGGPTDTQYF. CDR3 coding DNA: TGTGCCATCAGCGGGGGGCCGACAGATACGCAGTATTTT.

This sequence joins TRBV5-6 and TRBJ2-5; 13 bases align to TRBD2. The CDR3 runs 18 residues. J gave up 4 bases and V 4 bases, and 13 bases lay outside the gene matches. Germline CDR1 SGHDT, CDR2 YYEEEE. In DNA, the CDR3 is TGTGCCAGCAGCCCTGCGTGGACTAGCGGGGGTGTTGGAGAGACCCAGTACTTC. This encodes CASSPAWTSGGVGETQYF.

The chain combines TRBV6-5 with TRBJ1-4; the D is unclear. The CDR3 is made up of 14 amino acids. The germline V gene encodes CDR1 MNHEY and CDR2 SVGAGI. The ends were cut back, 4 bases at V and 8 bases at J, with 14 bases in the middle. The CDR3 sequence is CASSSGPTGEKLFF. The CDR3 DNA is TGTGCCAGCAGTTCGGGCCCCACGGGAGAAAAACTGTTTTTT.

The chain has TRBV7-9 and TRBJ1-2, with a weak D call TRBD1 (6 bases). This CDR3 is 15 amino acids long. V dropped 0 bases and J dropped 1 base, with 9 bases sitting between them. Germline CDR1 reads SEHNR; CDR2 reads FQNEAQ (reference sequence). The CDR3 sequence is CASSLADRINYGYTF. The DNA of the CDR3 is TGTGCCAGCAGCTTAGCCGACAGGATTAACTATGGCTACACCTTC.

This clone is a singleton in its sample. The chain has TRBV7-9 and TRBJ1-1; a possible D gene is TRBD1 (5 bases). The ends were cut back, 5 bases at V and 4 bases at J, with 11 bases in the middle. The CDR3 runs to 13 residues. In germline, CDR1 is SEHNR, CDR2 FQNEAQ (reference sequence). The CDR3 sequence is CASSPSRVTEAFF. In nucleotides, the CDR3 is TGTGCCAGCAGCCCATCCAGGGTCACTGAAGCTTTCTTT. The variable domain in full, with the rest retrieved from reference TRBV7-9 and TRBJ1-1, is DTGVSQNPRHKITKRGQNVTFRCDPISEHNRLYWYRQTLGQGPEFLTYFQNEAQLEKSRLLSDRFSAERPKGSFSTLEIQRTEQGDSAMYLCASSPSRVTEAFFGQGTRLTVV.

The chain uses TRBV15 and TRBJ2-7, with D perhaps matching TRBD2 (6 bases). Germline V gene sequence: CDR1 LNHNV, CDR2 YYDKDF (reference sequence). The CDR3 is made up of 15 amino acids. V lost 1 base and J 3 bases, leaving 13 bases between the germline ends. CDR3 DNA sequence: TGTGCCACCAGCAGAGGGGAGGCCAGGATCTACGAGCAGTACTTC. Its protein is CATSRGEARIYEQYF.

J is TRBJ1-1 and V is TRBV20-1; no clear D. Germline lookup yields CDR1 DFQATT and CDR2 SNEGSKA (reference sequence). Trimming took off 6 bases at V and 10 bases at J, with 15 bases between the two ends. The CDR3 spans 11 residues. CDR3 sequence reads: CSAIRTSGAFF. The CDR3 coding sequence is TGCAGTGCCATCCGCACGTCAGGAGCTTTCTTT.

This clone appeared a few times. J is TRBJ2-5 and V is TRBV7-3, with a tentative D call TRBD2 (6 bases). From germline, CDR1 is SGHTA and CDR2 FQGTGA. V was pared by 4 bases and J by 6 bases, with 15 bases between. This CDR3 has 14 residues. The CDR3 DNA is TGTGCCAGCAGCTCGACTAGTTTAACAAAGACCCAGTACTTC. This encodes CASSSTSLTKTQYF.

The J gene is TRBJ2-1, the V gene TRBV5-4; 11 nucleotides match TRBD2. CDR3 length equals 16 residues. The germline V gene encodes CDR1 SGHNT and CDR2 YYREEE (reference sequence). Trimming took 4 bases from V and 10 from J; bases not matched to a gene: 13. The CDR3 DNA is TGTGCCAGCAGCCCGGGAGGGACTAGCGGCTTATGGGAGCAGTTCTTC. Residues: CASSPGGTSGLWEQFF. The variable domain in full, with the rest retrieved from reference TRBV5-4 and TRBJ2-1, is ETGVTQSPTHLIKTRGQQVTLRCSSQSGHNTVSWYQQALGQGPQFIFQYYREEENGRGNFPPRFSGLQFPNYSSELNVNALELDDSALYLCASSPGGTSGLWEQFFGPGTRLTVL.

This chain joins TRBV9 and TRBJ1-1; possible D gene TRBD1, 5 bases. CDR3 size: 15 residues. Germline V gives CDR1 SGDLS, CDR2 YYNGEE. With 2 bases removed from V and 5 bases from J, the gap between germline ends came to 16 bases. CDR3 in DNA: TGTGCCAGCAGCGTCGGGGGAAGGGGAGGGACTGAAGCTTTCTTT. Encoded protein: CASSVGGRGGTEAFF.

This rearrangement joins TRBV6-1 to TRBJ1-1; maybe TRBD1 (5 bases). Germline assignment: CDR1 MNHNS and CDR2 SASEGT. The CDR3 contains 14 residues. V was pared by 0 bases and J by 4 bases, with 9 bases between. The CDR3 region is CASSEAPDSTEAFF. The CDR3 DNA is TGTGCCAGCAGTGAAGCGCCCGACAGCACTGAAGCTTTCTTT.

V usage is TRBV6-4 and J usage is TRBJ1-2, with 9 bases aligning to TRBD1. J gave up 4 bases and V 0 bases, and 6 bases lay outside the gene matches. This CDR3 region has 16 residues. Per germline, CDR1 MRHNA and CDR2 SNTAGT. Written as DNA, the CDR3 is TGTGCCAGCAGTGACTCCTTTCGGACAGGGGTCTATGGCTACACCTTC. Protein product: CASSDSFRTGVYGYTF.

The chain recombines TRBV10-3 with TRBJ1-1; no clear D gene. V was trimmed by 10 bases and J by 1 base, leaving 16 bases between them. CDR1 ENHRY and CDR2 SYGVKD come from the germline V gene. The CDR3 totals 14 residues. The CDR3 nucleotides are TGTGCCACTCGACCGCCTACAGAGAACACTGAAGCTTTCTTT. Protein: CATRPPTENTEAFF.

The chain couples TRBV6-6 to TRBJ2-3, with D maybe TRBD2 (5 bases). V lost 7 bases and J 6 bases, leaving 11 bases between the germline ends. The CDR3 extends over 12 amino acids. CDR1 and CDR2 (germline): MNHNY, SVGAGI (reference sequence). The CDR3 region has the DNA TGTGCCAGCATGGGCCCGGGGGATACGCAGTATTTT. It is translated as CASMGPGDTQYF.

V and J are TRBV9 and TRBJ2-7; 8 bases are a match to TRBD2. V lost 3 bases to trimming and J lost 2 bases; unmatched junction nucleotides: 10. The CDR3 totals 16 residues. Germline V gene sequence: CDR1 SGDLS, CDR2 YYNGEE. The CDR3 region is CASSGPQTGGPYEQYF. CDR3 DNA: TGTGCCAGCAGCGGCCCCCAAACGGGAGGGCCCTACGAGCAGTACTTC.

This clone was counted only a few times. Germline is not matched at one junction end, which may reflect a read error. The genes are TRBV28 and TRBJ2-1; 8 bases are a match to TRBD2. Germline V gene lookup returns CDR1 MDHEN and CDR2 SYDVKM. This CDR3 contains 16 residues. The CDR3 region has the DNA TGTGCCAGCATACCCCACAGCGGGAGAGCCTACAATGAGCGGTTCTTC. Its protein product is CASIPHSGRAYNERFF.

This chain links TRBV4-1 with TRBJ1-4; D remains unclear. CDR1 is MGHRA and CDR2 is YSYEKL in the germline V gene. CDR3 length equals 15 residues. Trimming took 6 bases from V and 3 from J, leaving 14 bases between them. CDR3: CASRPREAANEKLFF. The CDR3 nucleotides read TGCGCCAGCAGGCCAAGGGAGGCTGCTAATGAAAAACTGTTTTTT.